This T cell receptor beta chain was observed in a study of blood T cell repertoires in COVID-19. Background on the study: Samples of COVID-19 (acute and convalescent) were obtained from the United States, Italy and Spain. Nucleic acid was either cDNA or gDNA, and it came from T cells, B-cell-depleted T cells, or PBMCs.

In the original workflow: Using reference gene primer amplification, nucleated cell counts were estimated. Libraries were prepared by immunoSEQ multiplex PCR; TCRdb keeps only in-frame clonotypes and omits some of them. V, J and clone size derive from that table, while D and trimming were established from the DNA sequence. The sample shows roughly 250,000 clones, 85% to 90% of them seen only once. The V gene's germline CDR1 is SGHRS and CDR2 YFSETQ. V trimming: 4 bases; J trimming: 7 bases; junction bases outside the gene matches: 10. The CDR3 is 15 residues long. This receptor was obtained from a woman in her thirties or forties with acute or convalescent COVID-19. This chain connects TRBV5-1 to TRBJ1-4; 7 bases agree with TRBD1. Source material: peripheral blood. The CDR3 DNA sequence: TGCGCCAGCAGCCACTCCGGACAGGATGGTGAAAAACTGTTTTTT. Residues: CASSHSGQDGEKLFF.